The clone carrying this T cell receptor beta chain is medium-sized (0.01 to 0.1%) within its sample. These data are taken from a study of immune cell composition in non-small cell lung cancer. This CDR3 region has 16 residues. Trimming stripped 6 bases from V and 3 bases from J, with 18 bases between. CDR1 is SEHNR, CDR2 FQNEAQ, per germline (reference sequence). Normal lung sampling was at least 3 cm from the tumour, as distant as possible. The method was immunoSEQ multiplex PCR; TCRdb's version includes in-frame clones alone and lacks a portion of them. The sample lists roughly 15,000 clones, 75% to 85% occurring once. These data also featured in a second study, about CD4 T cells in lung cancer. According to that study: CD4+ clones recognizing candidate mutation-encoded neoepitopes were isolated from blood.

The TCR sequence derives from a human donor with non-small cell lung cancer. The rearrangement links TRBV7-9 to TRBJ2-1; TRBD1 is a possible D gene (6 bases). Sequenced sample: non-adjacent lung tissue. The CDR3 spells CASRKFPDSLYNEQFF. The CDR3 DNA reads as TGTGCCAGCAGAAAATTCCCGGACAGTCTCTACAATGAGCAGTTCTTC.